Sequencing of this T cell receptor (beta chain) was carried out in a study of cytomegalovirus exposure and HLA in healthy donors listed by TCRdb under 2017. For the wider study: According to an earlier analysis of several hundred of the donors, some 180 million T cells yielded roughly 110 million unique TCR beta sequences and 276 Gb of sequence data. An early release that covered fewer than 750 HLA-typed donors contained 300 to 350 gigabases of sequencing data and about 93 million unique TCR sequences. Of the 300 to 500 genotyped donors, 80% to 90% were placed in the genetic ancestry cluster associated with self-reported Caucasian donors. The aim of the study was to test whether cataloging public T cell receptors could identify signatures of past pathogen exposure. The study profiled the T cell repertoires of more than 500 subjects by immunosequencing and related them to cytomegalovirus serostatus. In addition to the first cohort of roughly 700 subjects, a separate validation cohort of some 120 different subjects was used. To predict cytomegalovirus infection status, the study brought together high-throughput TCR immunosequencing, statistical association of individual TCRs with disease status, and machine learning. A later analysis re-analyzed previously published TCR beta repertoires from 600 to 850 donors and added high-resolution HLA genotyping to study TCR occurrence patterns. The later analysis used no new phenotypic data to find candidate immune exposures, relying instead on TCR beta sequences and their occurrence across donors. In an earlier analysis of 587 of the donors, high-throughput TCR beta sequencing was used to judge whether each TCR beta V gene segment behaved as functional or pseudogenic. Donor age, sex, ethnicity and CMV serostatus were collected together with the repertoire data. Genome-wide SNP genotypes for about 60% of the 666 donors were used in a later genetic analysis, which treated that subset as a discovery cohort. All discovery cohort repertoires had been generated on a single sequencing platform. HLA typing included class I and class II loci at four-digit resolution. The number of donors typed differed by locus, with about 629-640 for A, B, C, DRB1 and DQB1, around 560 for DQA1, approximately 580 for DPA1, and some 440 for DPB1. Several DR-DQ haplotypes were treated as single units for association and clustering because of strong linkage in the cohort. Across some 400 genotyped donors of the cohort, an average of roughly 250,000 unique TCR beta nucleotide sequences per donor were sequenced, and approximately 17% of those sequences were non-productive.

This clone was counted a few times. Its antigen is currently not known. No base quality information exists; no much larger clone differs at one position. Overall results and qualifications from the work: Seventeen rarely observed V segments, including chromosome 9 orphons, were excluded from the earlier analysis of several hundred of the donors because counts were too low. In this cohort, only TCR beta chains were sequenced, and detectable features were limited by the absence of alpha or paired-chain data. A further reported finding was that TCR beta sequences accurately predicted the HLA-A and HLA-B alleles for most subjects in the first cohort. The authors suggested that the approach could potentially be extended to other disease states and immunological phenotypes. Correlated functional status among segregating V segments might reflect linkage disequilibrium, but an unknown experimental factor could not be ruled out. In a later genetic analysis, a missense DCLRE1C variant was associated with V-gene and J-gene trimming of TCR beta chains, and the association was replicated in an independent cohort. In a later genetic analysis, fewer N-insertions in productive TCRs were reported among donors in an Asian-associated ancestry cluster than the approximately 670-donor mean. Presence/absence analyses assumed roughly uniform sequencing depth across donors, an assumption that may not hold. Some IMGT-functional V segments, including TRBV6-2 and TRBV6-3, could not be distinguished by the 87-base-pair reads and were therefore excluded. For the cohort, immune exposure information was limited to CMV serostatus. According to a later analysis, parvovirus B19, influenza, CMV and Epstein-Barr virus appeared linked to several top co-occurrence clusters. Cytomegalovirus status was reported to be diagnosed by the classifier with high specificity and sensitivity in both the original and validation cohorts. A later analysis found that HLA-associated TCR beta chains were more clonally expanded and had lower generation probabilities than equally common non-associated chains. The sequencing pipeline was judged likely to have produced a cluster of highly shared sequence variants as a technical artifact. When HLA alleles, especially DR and DQ, strongly co-occurred, attributing TCR associations to individual alleles was difficult. Because HLA typing was unavailable for some donors at each locus, only the typed subset was used in association tests. Most TCR sequences were seen in very few donors, while some public TCRs were found in many individuals. In the study, approximately 160 TCR beta chains were listed as associated with cytomegalovirus. Three of the identified cytomegalovirus-associated TCR beta chains were confirmed in vitro to be specific for cytomegalovirus antigens. In an earlier analysis of approximately 600 of the donors, most TCR beta V segments were observed in productive rearrangements about 87% or about 30% of the time, broadly matching IMGT annotations. In a later analysis, some 18,000 TCR beta sequences were associated with specific HLA alleles at a false discovery rate of 0.05. Most CMV-associated TCR beta chains appeared to be HLA-restricted in a later analysis, and the HLA associations seemed to be driven largely by CMV exposure. In a later analysis, the rate of TCR association differed among HLA loci, with DRB1 alleles having the most associated TCRs and HLA-C alleles having the fewest.

The cohort was made up of roughly 670 healthy bone marrow donors. All cohort members were sampled while nominally healthy, although unrecorded immune exposures were likely present. The donor was CMV seropositive and belonged to the group of 250 to 350 seropositive cohort members. A peripheral blood sample was collected from each donor, and TCR beta sequencing was performed on peripheral blood mononuclear cells. Genomic DNA extraction from the blood cell samples was performed with the Qiagen DNeasy Blood Extraction Kit. The CDR3 spans 18 residues, from the cysteine through the phenylalanine. Solely the CDR3 DNA is kept, with 54 bases framed from the first base. V has 6 bases trimmed and J has 0 bases trimmed; junction bases matching no gene number 10. CDR1 and CDR2 are drawn from the germline V gene: SNHLY, FYNNEI. The receptor library was made with the immunoSEQ multiplex PCR assay. For the multiplex PCR, a mixture combining 60 forward primers for TCR Vbeta segments and 13 reverse primers for TCR Jbeta segments was used. A multiplex PCR assay on genomic DNA amplified the CDR3 region of rearranged TCR beta genes. On the Illumina HiSeq System, the amplified TCR beta libraries were sequenced as 87-base-pair reads. As for how the authors treated the data: Across the 700 or so repertoires, a later analysis counted about 81 million unique TCR beta chains, roughly 11 million of which were shared by at least two donors. Raw reads were error-corrected and collapsed into unique sequences with a nearest-neighbor algorithm that merged closely related sequences to remove PCR and sequencing errors. V, D and J gene segments were assigned by aligning CDR3 sequences to IMGT reference sequences. For a sequence to be retained, at least a six-nucleotide match to both a V gene segment and a J gene segment was required. A rearrangement was called productive if the CDR3 had no stop codons and remained in frame with V and J, and every other rearrangement was called non-productive. Following IMGT convention, CDR3 was defined as the stretch from the second conserved V-encoded cysteine up to the conserved J-encoded phenylalanine. In an earlier analysis of around 600 of the donors, sequences lacking an unambiguous match to a single V gene segment were excluded. In an earlier analysis of some 590 of the donors, V segments were called functional above 56.7% productive rearrangements and were called segregating when the between-donor standard deviation exceeded 5%. A statistical classification framework was built for diagnosing cytomegalovirus status from the catalog of TCR beta chain sequences. A later analysis assigned V and J genes by comparing TCR nucleotide sequences with IMGT/GENE-DB human TR gene sequences. In a later analysis, CDR3 sequences and most-parsimonious VDJ recombination scenarios were assigned using the TCRdist pipeline. In a later analysis, each TCR beta chain was defined by its CDR3 amino acid sequence together with its V-gene family, and reads without a unique V-gene family were excluded. To address suspected cross-contamination and a sequencing artifact, a later analysis removed a few hundred highly shared, low-generation-probability nucleotide sequences. In a later analysis, a clonal expansion index for each public chain was calculated from normalized within-repertoire ranks of inferred template counts. Generation probabilities in a later analysis came from a VDJ recombination model fitted to out-of-frame rearrangements, and those results were checked against IGoR. Hypergeometric tests were used in a later analysis to score TCR-TCR, TCR-HLA and TCR-CMV co-occurrence, with a repertoire-size bias correction applied to the TCR pairs. In a later analysis, false discovery rates were estimated by permuting HLA or CMV assignments 20 times. In a later analysis, co-occurring TCRs were grouped using DBSCAN, with TCRdist sequence similarity added in when clustering inside HLA-allele-positive subsets. Repertoires with fewer than 30,000 or more than 120,000 public chains were left out of co-occurrence clustering, as were about 5 repertoires with anomalous nucleotide sharing. TCRdb stores this immuneACCESS table with in-frame sequences only. Part of the clones is absent; in the studies checked, under half of the shortfall reflects unresolved V genes, and no reason is known for the rest. V and J calls and clone size are those listed in that table; D and trimming were worked out from the DNA. The table for this sample lists 100,000 to 150,000 clones; about a sixth of them were counted only once. The top ten hold roughly 2.7% of the sample.

The source of this sequence is a female donor in good health and CMV-seropositive. The sequenced sample was PBMCs. This chain joins TRBV2 to TRBJ2-3, with 12 middle bases fitting TRBD2. In nucleotides, the sequence is TGTGCCAGCAGGTCCGGGACTAGCGGGCACGCCAGCACAGATACGCAGTATTTT. It specifies CASRSGTSGHASTDTQYF.